The rows below give T cell receptor beta chains drawn from one sample of a study of T cell repertoires in cytomegalovirus infection. MiXCR, applied by TCRdb to the reads, yields one record per CDR3 protein. The table records about 360,000 distinct CDR3 sequences, less than 20% of them present only once. Sequences were obtained from PBMCs. The receptors originated from a human donor in good health (CMV status not recorded). Some clones in this sample may be carry-over from other donors' samples. Both conserved end residues are part of each CDR3. D genes are given only for firm matches. The size of a clone is reported for some rows only, either as once, few or many, or as a class for expanded clones.

V gene,J gene,D gene,clone size,CDR3 protein,CDR3 DNA
TRBV6-2/TRBV6-3,TRBJ1-6,NA,few,CASSYFEDSPLHF,TGTGCCAGCAGTTACTTCGAGGATTCACCCCTCCACTTT
TRBV7-6,TRBJ2-5,TRBD2,few,CASTQYSSGSGETQYF,TGTGCCAGCACCCAGTATTCCAGCGGGAGTGGGGAGACCCAGTACTTC
TRBV7-2,TRBJ2-3,NA,many,CASSLGLGRGVPDTQYF,TGTGCCAGCAGCTTAGGTTTGGGCAGGGGAGTTCCCGATACGCAGTATTTT
TRBV19,TRBJ2-3,NA,NA,CASRRSGADTQYF,TGTGCCAGTAGGCGCTCCGGGGCAGATACGCAGTATTTT
TRBV2,TRBJ1-2,TRBD1,NA,CASSEAGTGAKLNYGYTF,TGTGCCAGCAGTGAAGCCGGGACAGGGGCCAAACTAAACTATGGCTACACCTTC
TRBV7-2,TRBJ2-7,NA,many,CASSLPPLLEQYF,TGTGCCAGCAGCTTACCCCCCCTTCTCGAGCAGTACTTC
TRBV29-1,TRBJ2-3,NA,NA,CSVVGASGTDTQYF,TGCAGCGTTGTTGGTGCTAGTGGCACAGATACGCAGTATTTT
TRBV28,TRBJ2-2,NA,many,CASLKQGLGELFF,TGTGCCAGTTTAAAACAAGGCCTCGGGGAGCTGTTTTTT
TRBV6-2/TRBV6-3,TRBJ2-3,TRBD2,NA,CASSYSWTSGGDTQYF,TGTGCCAGCAGTTACTCCTGGACTAGCGGAGGGGATACGCAGTATTTT
TRBV29-1,TRBJ2-5,TRBD1,NA,CSAGTAQETQYF,TGCAGCGCTGGGACAGCTCAAGAGACCCAGTACTTC
TRBV27,TRBJ2-3,NA,NA,CASSTGLPYTDTQYF,TGTGCCAGCAGTACGGGACTTCCGTACACAGATACGCAGTATTTT
TRBV7-2,TRBJ1-2,NA,many,CASSLGWGGGYTF,TGTGCCAGCAGCTTAGGATGGGGGGGTGGCTACACCTTC
TRBV7-9,TRBJ1-1,NA,few,CASSALGGVHTEAFF,TGTGCCAGCAGCGCACTGGGGGGGGTTCACACTGAAGCTTTCTTT
TRBV7-2,TRBJ2-5,NA,many,CASSSDRQETQYF,TGTGCCAGCAGCTCGGACAGACAAGAGACCCAGTACTTC
TRBV7-8,TRBJ2-5,NA,many,CASSFSRFPPFVYF,TGTGCCAGCAGTTTTTCCCGGTTCCCCCCTTTTGTGTACTTC
TRBV7-2,TRBJ2-5,NA,NA,CASSFLQTRYF,TGTGCCAGCAGCTTTCTCCAGACCCGGTACTTC